The entry below describes one T cell receptor (beta chain). Its antigen is as yet unknown. The data are from a study of PD-L1 blockade in urothelial cancer. Overall study: Patients began atezolizumab, 1,200 mg intravenously every 3 weeks, in the mid-2010s. Prior exposure to chemotherapy in patients amounted to 0 to 3 regimens received.

Clones were sequenced by immunoSEQ multiplex PCR, and TCRdb holds only the in-frame ones, with some missing. The data contain about 90,000 clones, roughly 85% of them singletons. V was shortened by 10 bases and J by 8 bases, with 15 bases between the two germline ends. The V gene's germline CDR1 is SNHLY and CDR2 FYNNEI. The CDR3 is made up of 12 amino acids. Time point in this sample: peripheral blood 6 weeks after treatment start. Regarding the study as a whole: In blood sampled pretreatment, TCR clonality below the median predicted better survival.

Sequencing was performed on PBMCs, taken around atezolizumab (anti-PD-L1) treatment. This receptor was obtained from a man between 70 and 80 years old with urothelial cancer. The chain has TRBV2 and TRBJ2-4, with D perhaps matching TRBD2 (6 bases). The CDR3 sequence: CATRTPGDIQYF. The CDR3 nucleotides are TGTGCCACCCGGACGCCGGGGGACATTCAGTACTTC.